This TCR beta chain was found in a study of T cells expressing NK-cell markers. From germline, CDR1 is SQVTM and CDR2 ANQGSEA. This CDR3 spans 14 amino acids. TCRdb re-called the 5' RACE reads and gives one entry per CDR3 protein, without DNA. Listed are 350,000 to 450,000 distinct CDR3 sequences; around 5.2% falls within the top ten. The sequenced sample was blood T cells: a sorted CD56 or NKG2C T cell subset, CD4+ or CD8+ T cells, or bulk PBMC T cells (not recorded which). The V gene is TRBV29-1, the J gene TRBJ2-1; TCRdb picks TRBD1, but there is no DNA to check that call. This TCR came from a man between 18 and 69 years old in good health. CDR3 region: CSGAPRGYYNEQFF.